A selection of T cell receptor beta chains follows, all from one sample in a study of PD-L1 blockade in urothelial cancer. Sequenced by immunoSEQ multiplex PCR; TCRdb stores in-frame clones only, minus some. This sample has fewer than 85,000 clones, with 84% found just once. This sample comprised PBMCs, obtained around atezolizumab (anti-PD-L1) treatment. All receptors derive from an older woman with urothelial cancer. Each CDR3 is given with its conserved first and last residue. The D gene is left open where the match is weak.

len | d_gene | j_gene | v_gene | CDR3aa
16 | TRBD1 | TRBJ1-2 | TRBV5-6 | CASSLWTGDPNYGYTF
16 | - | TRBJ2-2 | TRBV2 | CASSLGLGHYTGELFF
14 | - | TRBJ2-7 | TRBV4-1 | CASSQERATYEQYF
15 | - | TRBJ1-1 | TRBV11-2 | CASSLVGGDNTEAFF
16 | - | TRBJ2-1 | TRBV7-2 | CASSRSAGFTYNEQFF
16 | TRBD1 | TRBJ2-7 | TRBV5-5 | CASSGGTGRRSYEQYF
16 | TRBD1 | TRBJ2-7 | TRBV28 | CASSYDRVAGGYEQYF
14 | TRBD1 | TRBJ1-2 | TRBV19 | CASDNRGPGYGYTF
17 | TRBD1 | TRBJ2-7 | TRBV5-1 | CASSFWAGQGVSYEQYF
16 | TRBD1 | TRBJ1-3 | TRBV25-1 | CASSEYPTGVGNTIYF
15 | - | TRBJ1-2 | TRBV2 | CASSYLDKANYGYTF
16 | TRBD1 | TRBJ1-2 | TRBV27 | CASSNWDRGLPYGYTF
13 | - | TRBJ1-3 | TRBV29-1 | CSVEATVGNTIYF
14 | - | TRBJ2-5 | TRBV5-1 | CASSLEGQGRTQYF
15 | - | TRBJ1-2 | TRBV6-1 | CASSDPLIANYGYTF
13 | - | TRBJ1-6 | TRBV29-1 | CSAGVGGYSPLHF
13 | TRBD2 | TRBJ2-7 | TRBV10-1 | CARPREGFYEQYF
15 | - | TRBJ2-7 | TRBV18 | CASSTSGVGSYEQYF
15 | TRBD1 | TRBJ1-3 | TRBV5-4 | CASSQTGSSGNTIYF
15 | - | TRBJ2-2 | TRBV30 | CAWTPLDSWNGELFF
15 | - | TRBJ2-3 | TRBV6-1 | CASSEADLAPDTQYF
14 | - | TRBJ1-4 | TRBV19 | CASRAPGGWEKLFF
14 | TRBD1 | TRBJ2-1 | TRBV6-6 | CASRVGTEYNEQFF
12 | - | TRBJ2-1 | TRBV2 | CASSAGDNEQFF
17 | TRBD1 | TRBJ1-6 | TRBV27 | CASSQRTGADYNSPLHF
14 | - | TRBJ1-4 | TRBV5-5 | CASSLREASEKLFF
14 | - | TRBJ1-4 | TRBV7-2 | CASSSGKGNEKLFF
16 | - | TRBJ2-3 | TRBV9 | CASSVVRQSNTDTQYF
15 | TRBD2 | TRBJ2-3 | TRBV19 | CASNQGLTSTDTQYF
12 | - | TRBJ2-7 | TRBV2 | CASSLGSYEQYF
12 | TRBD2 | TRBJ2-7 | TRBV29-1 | CSVEWGGNEQYF
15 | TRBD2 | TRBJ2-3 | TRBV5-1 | CASSFGLAGTDTQYF
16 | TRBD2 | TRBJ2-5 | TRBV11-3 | CASSHGLAENQETQYF
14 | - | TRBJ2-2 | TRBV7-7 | CASSLQENTGELFF
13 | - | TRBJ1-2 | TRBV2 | CASSVPGIYGYTF
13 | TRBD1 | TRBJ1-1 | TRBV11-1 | CASSLAWDSEAFF
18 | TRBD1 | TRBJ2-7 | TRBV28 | CASSTQLIRDRGIYEQYF
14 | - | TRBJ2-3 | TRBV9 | CASSVGSSTDTQYF
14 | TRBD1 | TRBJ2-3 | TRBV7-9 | CASSWGTEADTQYF
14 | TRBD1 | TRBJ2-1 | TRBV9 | CASSLGQGFDEQFF
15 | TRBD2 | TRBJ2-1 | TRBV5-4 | CASSLVSGGANEQFF
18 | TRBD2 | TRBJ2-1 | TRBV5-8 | CASVGLAGAIPSYNEQFF
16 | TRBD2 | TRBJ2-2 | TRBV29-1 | CSVEGLAGTNTGELFF
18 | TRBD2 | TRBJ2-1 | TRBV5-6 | CASSLAWTSGRYYNEQFF
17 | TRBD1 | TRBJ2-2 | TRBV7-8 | CASSDRDRGRGTGELFF